This T cell receptor (beta chain) was identified during a study of early stage breast cancer tumors (TCRdb year 2017). Looking at the study overall: Of the roughly 17 invasive breast tumors, approximately 11 were found to be estrogen receptor-positive, progesterone receptor-positive and HER2-negative. Of the roughly twelve ER+/PR+/HER2- tumors, eight were classified as invasive ductal carcinomas and four as invasive lobular carcinomas. On average, each sample got around 10-fold read coverage. A total of 2.5 million to 3 million templates, representing under 1.1 million unique clonotypes, were detected across all samples.

Results the study describes overall, beyond this receptor: Enriched TCRB sequences shared across patients were found to be mostly commonly generated sequences that were unlikely to play an important role in the tumor microenvironment. Repertoires from blood resembled normal breast more closely than tumor, and using blood as a reference for each tissue separated tumor from normal in 14 of 16 patients. Because the cohort was small, a breakdown by tumor subtype could not be done. Chain pairing and functional markers such as CD4, CD8 and FOXP3 were not captured by bulk genomic DNA sequencing of unsorted cells. Compared with adjacent normal breast tissue, tumors had higher clonality and approximately 2.5-fold greater T cell density.

Ends trimmed: V by 6 bases, J by 4 bases; bases unmatched to a gene: 2. The germline V gene specifies SQVTM as CDR1 and ANQGSEA as CDR2. The CDR3 sequence holds 12 residues, the cysteine and phenylalanine included. This entry keeps only the CDR3 DNA: 36 bases, framed from base 1. Each sample was amplified in two independent genomic DNA replicates, using approximately 0.5 ug for blood and roughly 1.5 ug for tumor or normal breast. TCRB sequencing of genomic DNA was carried out with the ImmunoSeq Intro kit according to the manufacturer's instructions. Multiplex PCR ran around 29 cycles with proprietary primers and spike-in control sequences for absolute quantification. An 87-bp fragment spanning the CDR3 and flanking V and J genes was sequenced with single-end 150-bp reads. Each lane of an Illumina MiSeq running version 3.0 chemistry carried seven multiplexed samples, with two replicates apiece. Per the original workflow: Raw data were processed by the vendor's proprietary pipeline, with both replicates merged into one result per sample. Clonotypes were defined as productive rearrangements sharing the V-gene family, CDR3 amino acid sequence and J-gene segment. Clonality was calculated as 1 minus the normalized Shannon entropy (Pielou evenness) of TCRB abundances. To estimate T cell density, the total number of templates was divided by the input cell count, which was inferred from how much DNA went in. Recon, run with its default parameters, was used to estimate overall repertoire diversity and clonality. Tumor-enriched clonotypes were defined as having over 0.1% abundance in tumor and at least 32-fold higher abundance than in normal breast. As stored in TCRdb, this immuneACCESS dataset retains in-frame rearrangements with V and J assigned. A fraction of the clones does not appear; measured against another copy, unresolved V genes explain less than half of the discrepancy, and the remainder lacks a known reason. The V and J calls and clone size were taken over from that table, and D and trimming were inferred from the DNA. Recorded for this sample are approximately 31,000 clones; almost 75% of them occurred a single time. Roughly 9.1% of the sample belongs to the ten largest clones.

Of note for this clone: Its antigen specificity is not known. It has no much larger one-base neighbor in the sample; base qualities were not kept.

Dicing about 20-50 mg of tumor tissue typically produced more than 2.5 ug of DNA. The study profiled bulk TCR beta-chain repertoires in matched peripheral blood, tumor and adjacent normal breast tissue taken from about 16 patients with early-stage breast cancer. After resection, tumor tissue identified by eye was cut out and put into prechilled RNAlater. Using a TissueLyser II, roughly 20-55 mg of tumor tissue was diced and homogenized in RLTplus buffer with beta-mercaptoethanol and antifoaming agent. The Qiagen AllPrep DNA/RNA Mini kit was used to extract genomic DNA. The clonotype originates from a person aged 30-39 years with breast cancer. The material sequenced was breast tumor tissue. The rearrangement joined TRBV29-1 to TRBJ1-1, and 10 junction bases match TRBD1. The CDR3 has the sequence CSVWDRGTEAFF. At the DNA level, the sequence is TGCAGCGTGTGGGACAGGGGCACTGAAGCTTTCTTT. Extended through the reference TRBV29-1 and TRBJ1-1 proteins, this CDR3 yields the full variable domain: SAVISQKPSRDICQRGTSLTIQCQVDSQVTMMFWYRQQPGQSLTLIATANQGSEATYESGFVIDKFPISRPNLTFSTLTVSNMSPEDSSIYLCSVWDRGTEAFFGQGTRLTVV.